The sequence of this TCR beta chain was determined in a study of monozygotic twins with inflammatory bowel disease. Study conclusions and caveats: Versus healthy twins, IBD patients showed fewer clonotypes shared with others, especially with disease activity.

With respect to this clonotype: Its antigen is still unknown.

The CDR3 is 15 amino acids. The germline V gene has CDR1 SGHVS and CDR2 FQNEAQ. TCRdb reprocessed the 5' RACE reads, with one entry per CDR3 protein and no DNA. This table holds just over 300,000 distinct CDR3 sequences. This clonotype was sampled from a human donor with ulcerative colitis or Crohn's disease, or a healthy co-twin of an affected twin (not recorded which). V usage is TRBV7-8 and J usage is TRBJ2-7; no DNA is available, so the TRBD2 call from TCRdb remains unchecked. Input material: blood. CDR3 region: CASSFRTSGVYEQYF.